These 2 T cell receptor beta chains were sequenced from one sample in a study of OX40 agonist ivuxolimab in advanced cancers. Clones were read by immunoSEQ multiplex PCR, and TCRdb kept only the in-frame ones, dropping some. The repertoire includes roughly 34,000 clones, roughly 80% of them detected once, and about 2.5% sits in the top ten. The starting material was CD4+ or CD8+ T cells sorted from blood, obtained in a trial of the OX40 agonist ivuxolimab. The source of these receptors is an adult with an advanced solid tumor such as melanoma, head and neck, liver or kidney cancer.

CDR3 protein: CASSLGPEREQYF. The CDR3 DNA sequence: TGTGCCAGCAGCTTAGGGCCTGAACGGGAGCAGTACTTC. This chain joins TRBV7-3 and TRBJ2-7; D gene uncertain. Trimming pared 2 bases from V and 7 bases from J, leaving 12 bases between. CDR3 length: 13 residues. The germline gives CDR1 SGHTA, CDR2 FQGTGA.

CDR3 sequence reads: CAISELGTENQPQHF. Written as DNA, the CDR3 is TGTGCCATCAGTGAGCTCGGGACAGAAAATCAGCCCCAGCATTTT. The chain combines TRBV10-3 with TRBJ1-5, with 7 bases fitting TRBD1. Losses at the gene ends were 2 bases for V and 4 bases for J; bases not matched to a gene: 5. Germline CDR1 reads ENHRY; CDR2 reads SYGVKD. The CDR3 loop spans 15 amino acids.